This T cell receptor beta chain came from a study of T-cell memory formation after mild COVID-19. Only a few counts were recorded for this clonotype. V gave up 5 bases and J gave up 4 bases; unmatched junction bases: 6. Germline CDR1 reads MNHEY; CDR2 reads SVGAGI. This CDR3 has 15 residues. Using its own MiXCR run on the 5' RACE reads, TCRdb lists one record per CDR3 protein. The sample shows 150,000 to 200,000 distinct CDR3 sequences, 31% of them seen only once. This receptor was obtained from an adult woman who had mild COVID-19 (a few samples of this study predate the infection). Cell type and time point are not known. The rearrangement links TRBV6-5 to TRBJ1-1; 11 bases fit TRBD1. Material: PBMCs or a T cell subset sorted from them (not recorded which). This CDR3 reads CASSRGGQGGTEAFF. The CDR3 nucleotides read TGTGCCAGCAGTCGGGGGGGACAGGGGGGCACTGAAGCTTTCTTT.